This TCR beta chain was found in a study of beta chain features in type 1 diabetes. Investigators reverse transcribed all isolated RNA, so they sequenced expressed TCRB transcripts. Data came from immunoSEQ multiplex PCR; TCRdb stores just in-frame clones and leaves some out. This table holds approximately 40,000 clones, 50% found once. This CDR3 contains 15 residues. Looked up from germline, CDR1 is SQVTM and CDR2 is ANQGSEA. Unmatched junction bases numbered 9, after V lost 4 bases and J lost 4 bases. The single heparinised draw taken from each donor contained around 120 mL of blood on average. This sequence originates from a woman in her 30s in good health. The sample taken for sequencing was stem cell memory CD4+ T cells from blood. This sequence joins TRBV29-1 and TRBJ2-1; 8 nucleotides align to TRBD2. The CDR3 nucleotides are TGCAGCGTTGTGACTTTAGCGGGAAGGTACAATGAGCAGTTCTTC. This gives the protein CSVVTLAGRYNEQFF.